The 20 T cell receptor beta chains reported below all come from one sample, sequenced in a study of regulatory T cells in long-lasting Graves disease (dated by TCRdb to the early 2020s). The time point label, read with the paper, signifies: newly diagnosed GD, antithyroid drugs for less than 3 months. For both TCR sequencing and RNA sequencing, RNA was extracted from PBMCs in TRIzol. To prepare the library, multiplex PCR was applied. The sequencer was an Illumina HiSeq 4000. To build TCR beta libraries, CDR3 regions were amplified by Arm-PCR using iRepertoire HTBI primers. TCRdb reprocessing: public reads trimmed at Q25 with fastp, clones called with MiXCR, in-frame beta chains kept. Each entry merges the rows of one CDR3 protein and shows their most common DNA and genes. This sample comprises approximately 400,000 distinct CDR3 sequences, roughly 10% of them detected only once. Approximately 20% of the sample comes from the top ten.

The sample also formed part of further work on T cells in Graves' hyperthyroidism and ophthalmopathy.

The sample here was peripheral blood mononuclear cells (PBMCs), taken at new diagnosis, from a patient treated with antithyroid drugs. These receptor sequences come from a woman aged 18-29 years with Graves disease. Donor details come from another sample of the same person, matched by shared clones.

This clonotype was seen ten or more times. V and J are TRBV3-1 and TRBJ1-1; D might be TRBD1 (5 bases). Trimming removed 1 base at V and 13 bases at J, with 13 bases between. Germline V gives CDR1 LGHDT, CDR2 YNNKEL (reference sequence). This CDR3 has 12 residues. Written as DNA, the CDR3 is TGTGCCAGCAGCCAAGTTGGGACTCGGGGTTTCTTT. As protein: CASSQVGTRGFF.

This clonotype came up a few times. The chain has TRBV10-2 and TRBJ2-3, with D maybe TRBD2 (6 bases). The V end lost 6 bases, the J end lost 4 bases, and 8 bases lay between the germline ends. This CDR3 has 12 amino acids. The germline V gene encodes CDR1 WSHSY and CDR2 SAAADI. CDR3 sequence: CASRRDPDTQYF. The CDR3 region has the DNA TGCGCCAGCAGGCGGGACCCAGATACGCAGTATTTT.

Many counts were recorded for this clonotype. The chain carries TRBV5-6 and TRBJ2-3, with D unresolved. This CDR3 has 11 amino acids. CDR1 and CDR2 from the germline V gene are SGHDT and YYEEEE. The V end was cut by 5 bases, the J end by 7 bases, with 8 bases between. As DNA, the CDR3 is TGTGCCAGCAGTGCTGGGTATACGCAGTATTTT. As protein: CASSAGYTQYF.

This clonotype was recorded a few times. The V gene is TRBV4-1, the J gene TRBJ2-7; 9 nucleotides match TRBD2. CDR1 and CDR2 (germline): MGHRA, YSYEKL. The J segment lost 3 bases and the V segment lost 1 base, leaving 4 bases of the junction unmatched. The CDR3 totals 15 residues. The CDR3 nucleotides read TGCGCCAGCAGCCAAGGGGTAGCGGGGGTCTACGAGCAGTACTTC. Its translation is CASSQGVAGVYEQYF.

This clonotype was picked up a small number of times. V usage is TRBV6-5 and J usage is TRBJ2-5, with 8 bases that match TRBD2. The germline gives CDR1 MNHEY, CDR2 SVGAGI. There are 16 residues in the CDR3. The V segment lost 2 bases and the J segment 0 bases; nucleotides outside the gene matches: 5. This CDR3 reads CASSYTAGGNQETQYF. In DNA, the CDR3 is TGTGCCAGCAGTTACACGGCGGGAGGCAACCAAGAGACCCAGTACTTC.

There are many counts of this clonotype. V gene TRBV24-1 combines with J gene TRBJ2-7; 13 nucleotides align to TRBD2. The ends lost 4 bases at V and 3 bases at J; junction bases unmatched: 11. CDR1 is KGHDR, CDR2 SFDVKD, per germline. The CDR3 consists of 18 residues. As DNA, the CDR3 is TGTGCCACCAGTGACCCGACTAGCGGGGGGCTTTCTGTCTACGAGCAGTACGTC. Translation gives CATSDPTSGGLSVYEQYV.

In this sample, this clonotype turned up a few times. The chain couples TRBV29-1 to TRBJ2-4, with 10 bases that match TRBD1. Germline V gives CDR1 SQVTM, CDR2 ANQGSEA. There are 13 residues in the CDR3. Unmatched junction bases numbered 7, after V lost 7 bases and J lost 7 bases. CDR3 nucleotide sequence: TGCAGCGCCGCGGGACAGGGGCTTAACATTCAGTACTTC. Encoded protein: CSAAGQGLNIQYF.

Many counts were recorded for this clonotype. The chain has TRBV20-1 and TRBJ2-1, with D uncertain. The germline V gene encodes CDR1 DFQATT and CDR2 SNEGSKA (reference sequence). The CDR3 has 13 amino acids. Trimming took off 3 bases at V and 11 bases at J, with 17 bases between the two ends. The chain's CDR3 is CSASPPTPSQQFF. CDR3 sequence (DNA): TGCAGTGCTAGTCCGCCTACCCCATCGCAGCAGTTCTTC.

In its sample, this clonotype was seen a few times. One end of the junction varies from germline; a read error may be responsible. This chain connects TRBV28 to TRBJ2-3; 7 bases match TRBD1. This CDR3 has 14 amino acids. Germline V gives CDR1 MDHEN, CDR2 SYDVKM. The DNA of the CDR3 is TGTGCCAACAGTAAAGGACAGGGCACAGATACGCAGTATTTT. Protein product: CANSKGQGTDTQYF.

This clonotype was seen a handful of times. V usage is TRBV29-1 and J usage is TRBJ2-7, with TRBD1 identical over 10 bases. The CDR3 is made up of 15 amino acids. The V gene end was trimmed by 6 bases and the J gene end by 0 bases; junction bases not matched to a gene: 8. CDR1 SQVTM and CDR2 ANQGSEA come from the germline V gene. DNA for the CDR3: TGCAGCGTGTACAACCGGGACAGGGGCTCCTACGAGCAGTACTTC. It specifies CSVYNRDRGSYEQYF.

J is TRBJ1-4 and V is TRBV20-1, with D perhaps TRBD1 (5 bases). This CDR3 contains 12 residues. Germline V CDR1 and CDR2: DFQATT, SNEGSKA (reference sequence). The DNA of the CDR3 is TGCAAGGCCAGGGAGGGTAGTGAAAAACTGTTTTTT. It specifies CKAREGSEKLFF.

This clonotype was counted a few times. The rearrangement joins TRBV13 to TRBJ2-7, with 8 positions matching TRBD2. The CDR3 totals 17 residues. V trimming: 8 bases; J trimming: 7 bases; junction bases outside the gene matches: 22. The germline V gene encodes CDR1 PRHDT and CDR2 FYEKMQ (reference sequence). The CDR3 loop is CASGIREREFDRGEQYF. The CDR3 DNA follows: TGTGCCAGCGGGATTCGGGAGCGGGAGTTCGATAGGGGGGAGCAGTACTTC.

The table lists this clonotype with a few counts. This sequence joins TRBV13 and TRBJ2-1, with 10 nucleotides matching TRBD1. After removal of 5 bases from V and 7 bases from J, the junction contained 8 bases not matched to a gene. The CDR3 is made up of 15 amino acids. CDR1 and CDR2 from the germline V gene are PRHDT and FYEKMQ (reference sequence). The DNA of the CDR3 is TGTGCCAGCAGCCCCAAGAGGACAGGGGGGAATGAGCAGTTCTTC. It yields the protein CASSPKRTGGNEQFF.

This clonotype was recorded once. The germline gene is not matched at one end of the junction; a read error may be the cause. The chain links TRBV7-2 to TRBJ2-5; D is possibly TRBD2 (6 bases). Germline V CDR1 and CDR2: SGHTA, FQGNSA. This CDR3 is built from 16 residues. The CDR3 DNA sequence: TGTACCAGCAGCTTCCGGACTAACCTACTACAAGAGACCCGGTACTTC. Translating gives CTSSFRTNLLQETRYF.

This clonotype was seen only a few times. The chain employs TRBV2 and TRBJ2-2; 10 nucleotides agree with TRBD2. The V segment lost 7 bases and the J segment 0 bases; nucleotides outside the gene matches: 8. The CDR3 runs 17 residues. Germline V gene sequence: CDR1 SNHLY, CDR2 FYNNEI. CDR3 DNA: TGTGCCAGCACCCTGACTAGCGGGTACGCGAACACCGGGGAGCTGTTTTTT. This translates into CASTLTSGYANTGELFF.

In this sample, this clonotype turned up many times. The CDR3 here is CSARDLGGTNTGELFF. The CDR3 bases are TGCAGTGCTAGAGATCTTGGGGGCACGAACACCGGGGAGCTGTTTTTT. V and J are TRBV20-1 and TRBJ2-2; perhaps TRBD1 as D (6 bases). Germline lookup yields CDR1 DFQATT and CDR2 SNEGSKA (reference sequence). Trimming left V 0 bases short and J 0 bases short, with 11 bases between. This CDR3 contains 16 residues.

In its sample, this clonotype was seen many times. The gene calls are TRBV10-3 and TRBJ2-6; 10 bases align to TRBD2. The CDR3 spans 16 residues. The J segment lost 3 bases and the V segment lost 11 bases, leaving 10 bases of the junction unmatched. CDR1 and CDR2 (germline): ENHRY, SYGVKD. The CDR3 is CASKSGGAGGANVLTF. CDR3 DNA: TGTGCCTCAAAAAGCGGGGGGGCCGGTGGGGCCAACGTCCTGACTTTC.

This clonotype was observed at least ten times. The rearrangement joins TRBV20-1 to TRBJ2-7, with D perhaps matching TRBD1 (6 bases). Germline CDR1 and CDR2: DFQATT and SNEGSKA (reference sequence). The CDR3 spans 18 residues. The ends were cut back, 0 bases at V and 0 bases at J, with 21 bases in the middle. CDR3 coding DNA: TGCAGTGCTAGAGATATGAGGGCCTGGGGGCATAGCTCCTACGAGCAGTACTTC. The encoded protein is CSARDMRAWGHSSYEQYF.

In this sample, this clonotype turned up many times. The CDR3 DNA reads as TGTGCCAGCTCACGGGACAACGGGGACACTGAAGCTTTCTTT. Its translation: CASSRDNGDTEAFF. This sequence joins TRBV18 and TRBJ1-1; D may be TRBD1 (6 bases). The germline CDR1 and CDR2 sequences are KGHSH and LQKENI. This CDR3 comprises 14 residues. V was pared by 4 bases and J by 3 bases, with 12 bases between.

Concerning this clonotype: No DNA is shown, since the ends of the CDR3 on it are uncertain; the CDR3 is the one TCRdb lists. CDR3 amino acids: CASWGKGSIPFF. V is TRBV19 and J is TRBJ2-1; the table names TRBD1, a call not compared with the DNA. The CDR3 is 12 residues long, counting both termini. Germline assignment: CDR1 LNHDA and CDR2 SQIVND (reference sequence).